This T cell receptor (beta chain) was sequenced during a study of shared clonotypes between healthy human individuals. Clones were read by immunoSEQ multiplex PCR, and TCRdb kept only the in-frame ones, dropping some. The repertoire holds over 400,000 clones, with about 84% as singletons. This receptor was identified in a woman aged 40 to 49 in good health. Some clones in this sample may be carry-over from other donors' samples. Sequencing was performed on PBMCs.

The CDR3 sequence: CASSLLPSGSNEQFF. CDR3 bases: TGTGCCAGCAGCTTACTGCCTAGCGGGAGCAATGAGCAGTTCTTC. The V gene is TRBV13, the J gene TRBJ2-1; 10 nucleotides line up with TRBD2. The junction had 4 bases not matched to a gene; V was cut back by 2 bases and J by 6 bases. This CDR3 spans 15 amino acids. Germline V gene sequence: CDR1 PRHDT, CDR2 FYEKMQ (reference sequence). The whole variable domain, remainder taken from reference TRBV13 and TRBJ2-1, is AAGVIQSPRHLIKEKRETATLKCYPIPRHDTVYWYQQGPGQDPQFLISFYEKMQSDKGSIPDRFSAQQFSDYHSELNMSSLELGDSALYFCASSLLPSGSNEQFFGPGTRLTVL.